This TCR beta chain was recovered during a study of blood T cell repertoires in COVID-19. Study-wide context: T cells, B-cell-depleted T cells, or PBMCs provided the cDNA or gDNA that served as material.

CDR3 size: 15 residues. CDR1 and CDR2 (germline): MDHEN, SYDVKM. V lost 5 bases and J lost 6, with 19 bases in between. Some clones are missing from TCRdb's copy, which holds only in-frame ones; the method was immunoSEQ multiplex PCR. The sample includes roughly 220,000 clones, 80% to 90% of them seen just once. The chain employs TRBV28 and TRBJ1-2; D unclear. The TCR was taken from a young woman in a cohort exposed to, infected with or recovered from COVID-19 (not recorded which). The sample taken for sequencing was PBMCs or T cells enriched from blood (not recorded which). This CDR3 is CASSPTGKRVHGYTF. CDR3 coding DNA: TGTGCCAGCAGTCCAACGGGAAAACGGGTACATGGCTACACCTTC.